This T cell receptor (beta chain) appears in the sequencing data of a study of CD8+ T cells in alopecia areata (dated by TCRdb to the late 2010s). Background for the entire study: Treated patients were enrolled in an open-label pilot trial of oral tofacitinib, 5 to 10 mg twice daily, for moderate-to-severe alopecia areata. Human TCRbeta sequencing covered scalp tissue and sorted CD4+ and CD8+ peripheral blood T cells from patchy and totalis/universalis alopecia areata patients and healthy controls. Tofacitinib was administered for 6 to 18 months, and 6 months of follow-up off drug were then conducted to assess delayed response and recurrence. Amplification of TCRbeta CDR3 regions was done by immunoSEQ multiplex PCR using 35 Vbeta forward primers and 13 Jbeta reverse primers. Tofacitinib-treated patients had biopsies at baseline and at 4 and 24 weeks of treatment, with a later scalp biopsy in several patients. The SALT score, which quantifies the percentage of affected scalp surface area, was used to measure disease severity in treated patients. The study used high-throughput TCRbeta sequencing to examine T cell clonal expansion in alopecia areata, in both the C3H/HeJ mouse model and human patients. Scalp clonality was compared among normal scalp (n=4), patchy alopecia areata scalp (n=8), and alopecia totalis/universalis scalp (n=8). RNA was obtained with the PAXgene miRNA kit for fixed scalp, the miRNeasy kit for PBMCs, and the RNeasy kit for mouse skin. Findings and caveats that apply to the study as a whole: Resident alphabeta T cells in normal human skin are also sequenced, complicating scalp TCR repertoire analysis, unlike mouse skin dominated by gammadelta T cells. Lesional scalp, especially in alopecia totalis/universalis, showed higher clonality and more expanded CD8+ clones than normal scalp, suggesting antigenic drive. Because the treated cohort was small and had only one nonresponder, larger studies are needed to examine links between baseline CD8+ expansion and response. With tofacitinib, both scalp clonality and the number of expanded CD8+ clones among the top 100 scalp clones went down significantly. TCR sequences shared between patients were less clear than in mice, possibly partly because of HLA diversity in the patient population. Many expanded lesional clones were found to persist in scalp and blood during tofacitinib treatment, and relapse after treatment cessation may be partly explained by this persistence.

The CDR3, from cysteine to phenylalanine, totals 16 residues. Only CDR3 DNA remains: 48 bases, in frame from the first base. CDR1 MNHEY and CDR2 SVGAGI are derived from the germline V gene. Relative to germline, V is 2 bases shorter and J is 9 bases shorter, with 17 bases between their ends. Libraries were made using the immunoSEQ multiplex PCR assay. RNA was extracted from all samples and reverse transcribed into cDNA as template for TCR sequencing. First-strand cDNA was synthesized using SuperScript III with a 2:1 mix of oligo-dT and random hexamers. A synthetic immune receptor repertoire was used to measure amplification bias, and any remaining bias was corrected computationally. In the original analysis: Raw reads were preprocessed to remove errors, and CDR3 was defined by IMGT conventions from the conserved cysteine to phenylalanine. Clonality was calculated as 1 minus Shannon entropy normalized by log2 of the number of productive unique TCRs. CD4 or CD8 identity of scalp clones was inferred by cross-referencing scalp TCRbeta sequences with sorted blood CD4 and CD8 repertoires. TCRdb's version of the immuneACCESS table is confined to in-frame rearrangements and falls short of the full clone set. An unresolved V gene accounts for under half of the shortfall where checked; the remainder is of unknown origin. V and J calls and clone size come straight from that table; D and trimming were deduced from the DNA. The sample contains some 200,000 clones, about 60% of them found a single time. The ten top clones hold over 3% of the sample.

This specimen's time point label, interpreted: about 4 weeks on oral tofacitinib. This specimen's treatment or condition label, per the study, means: oral pan-JAK inhibitor, 5-10 mg twice daily. From alopecia areata patients, peripheral blood was collected along with lesional scalp punch biopsies. PBMCs were separated by density centrifugation and stained for CD3, CD4 and CD8, after which CD4+ and CD8+ T cells were sorted on a FACSAria. This clone turned up a few times. Its antigen is currently not known. There are no base qualities to consult, and no much larger clone falls within one base. The chain is assembled from TRBV6-5 and TRBJ1-6, with TRBD1 as a weak D call on 6 bases. The sequenced sample was CD4+ T cells sorted from blood, obtained at week 4, from a patient treated with tofacitinib. This sequence originates from a human donor with alopecia areata. This receptor carries the CDR3 CASSYGTGFTGSPLHF. The nucleotide sequence reads as follows: TGTGCCAGCAGTTACGGAACAGGGTTTACAGGTTCACCCCTCCACTTT.